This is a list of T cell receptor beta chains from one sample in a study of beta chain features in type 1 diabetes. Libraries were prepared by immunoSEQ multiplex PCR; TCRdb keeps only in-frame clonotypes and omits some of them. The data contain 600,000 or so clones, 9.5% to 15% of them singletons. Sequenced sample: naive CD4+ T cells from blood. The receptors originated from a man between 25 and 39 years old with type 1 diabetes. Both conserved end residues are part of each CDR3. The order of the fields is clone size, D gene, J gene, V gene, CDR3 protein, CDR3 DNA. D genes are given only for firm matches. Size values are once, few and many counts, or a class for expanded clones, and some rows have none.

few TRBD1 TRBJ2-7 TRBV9 CASSSWTGISYEQYF TGTGCCAGCAGCTCTTGGACAGGGATTTCCTACGAGCAGTACTTC
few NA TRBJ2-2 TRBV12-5 CASGLSPPGSNTGELFF TGTGCTAGTGGTTTATCACCCCCAGGATCGAACACCGGGGAGCTGTTTTTT
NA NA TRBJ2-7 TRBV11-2 CASSVGAGDTYEQYF TGTGCCAGCAGCGTTGGGGCCGGGGATACCTACGAGCAGTACTTC
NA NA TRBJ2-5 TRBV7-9 CASSSKIARETQYF TGTGCCAGCAGCTCCAAAATAGCCCGGGAGACCCAGTACTTC
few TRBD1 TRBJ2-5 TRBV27 CASRGGQGRMETQYF TGTGCCAGCAGGGGCGGACAGGGACGGATGGAGACCCAGTACTTC
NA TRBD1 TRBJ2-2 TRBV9 CASTPRGTVRTGELFF TGTGCCAGCACCCCTAGAGGGACAGTACGGACCGGGGAGCTGTTTTTT
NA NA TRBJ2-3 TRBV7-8 CASAKGVGRSTDTQYF TGTGCCAGCGCTAAGGGCGTGGGGCGGAGCACAGATACGCAGTATTTT
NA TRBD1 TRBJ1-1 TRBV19 CASSESGQGGTEAFF TGTGCCAGTAGTGAATCGGGACAGGGGGGCACTGAAGCTTTCTTT
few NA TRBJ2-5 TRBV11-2 CASSFGTEGETQYF TGTGCCAGCAGCTTCGGAACCGAGGGGGAGACCCAGTACTTC
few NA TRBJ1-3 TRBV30 CAWGRDSGNTIYF TGTGCCTGGGGAAGGGACTCTGGAAACACCATATATTTT
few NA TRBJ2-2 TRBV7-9 CASSLIDGGELFF TGTGCCAGCAGCTTAATTGACGGCGGGGAGCTGTTTTTT
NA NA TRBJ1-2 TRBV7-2 CATSRGDNYGYTF TGTGCCACCTCCCGAGGGGATAACTATGGCTACACCTTC
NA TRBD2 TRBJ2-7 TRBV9 CASSVRPGTSGSEQYF TGTGCCAGCAGCGTACGCCCCGGGACTAGCGGAAGCGAGCAGTACTTC
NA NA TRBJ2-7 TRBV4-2 CASSQVQGALNYEQYF TGTGCCAGCAGCCAAGTACAGGGAGCCCTGAACTACGAGCAGTACTTC
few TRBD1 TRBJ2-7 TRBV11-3 CASSYQTGNEQYF TGTGCCAGCAGCTACCAGACAGGGAACGAGCAGTACTTC
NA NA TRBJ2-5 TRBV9 CASSVDGAETQYF TGTGCCAGCAGCGTAGACGGTGCAGAGACCCAGTACTTC
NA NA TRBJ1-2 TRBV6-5 CASSTAGQTYGYTF TGTGCCAGCAGTACTGCAGGGCAGACCTATGGCTACACCTTC
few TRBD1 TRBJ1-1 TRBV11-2 CASSPRQGAILNTEAFF TGTGCCAGCAGCCCCCGCCAGGGGGCTATTCTGAACACTGAAGCTTTCTTT
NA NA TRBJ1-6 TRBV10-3 CATVHGNNSPLHF TGTGCCACCGTCCATGGGAATAATTCACCCCTCCACTTT
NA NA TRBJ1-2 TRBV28 CASSLGDYGYTF TGTGCCAGCAGCCTGGGGGACTATGGCTACACCTTC
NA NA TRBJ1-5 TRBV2 CASGGGQGNQPQHF TGTGCCAGCGGTGGGGGGCAAGGCAATCAGCCCCAGCATTTT
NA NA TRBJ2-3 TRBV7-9 CASRGSSDASTDTQYF TGTGCCAGCAGGGGTTCATCGGATGCTAGCACAGATACGCAGTATTTT
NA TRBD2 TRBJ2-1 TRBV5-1 CASSPPTSGRNNEQFF TGCGCCAGCAGCCCACCTACTAGCGGAAGAAACAATGAGCAGTTCTTC